Following are 20 T cell receptor beta chains from one sample sequenced in a study of metastatic and nonmetastatic thyroid tumors. Using MiXCR, TCRdb re-called clones from the PCR reads. The data hold roughly 6,500 clones, with about 31% observed a single time. Ahead of thyroid surgery, no patient had received treatment of any kind. The sample consisted of tumor tissue. All receptors come from a female donor with papillary thyroid cancer or a benign thyroid nodule (not recorded which). Some clones in this sample may be carry-over from other donors' samples.

The sample holds many counts of this clone. The V gene is TRBV13, the J gene TRBJ2-3, with TRBD1 matching over 8 bases. Germline CDR1 PRHDT, CDR2 FYEKMQ (reference sequence). The CDR3 contains 13 residues. The trim removed 5 bases at V and 11 bases at J, leaving 9 bases unmatched. The CDR3 region is CASSPQGATWQYF. The CDR3 DNA reads TGTGCCAGCAGCCCTCAGGGGGCGACCTGGCAGTATTTT.

By proportion, this clone is medium-sized. This chain links TRBV27 with TRBJ2-1; D is perhaps TRBD2 (6 bases). CDR1 and CDR2 from the germline V gene are MNHEY and SMNVEV (reference sequence). V was shortened by 4 bases and J by 0 bases, with 13 bases between the two germline ends. The CDR3 runs to 16 residues. CDR3 in DNA: TGTGCCAGCAGTTCCCGGGACTTCAACTCCTACAATGAGCAGTTCTTC. Translation gives CASSSRDFNSYNEQFF.

This clone occurred many times. J is TRBJ2-1 and V is TRBV27; perhaps TRBD2 as D (7 bases). V was shortened by 3 bases and J by 10 bases, with 22 bases between the two germline ends. Germline-derived CDR1 and CDR2 are MNHEY and SMNVEV (reference sequence). The CDR3 runs 16 residues. The CDR3 sequence is CASSFQKGEGHPEQFF. The CDR3 DNA sequence: TGTGCCAGCAGTTTCCAGAAGGGGGAGGGCCACCCCGAGCAGTTCTTC.

In its sample, this clone is medium-sized. The chain joins TRBV4-1 to TRBJ2-7, with TRBD1 matching 10 bases. V trimming: 1 base; J trimming: 3 bases; junction bases outside the gene matches: 0. CDR1 is MGHRA, CDR2 YSYEKL, per germline. The CDR3 is 14 amino acids. DNA for the CDR3: TGCGCCAGCAGCCAAGGGGACAGGGGCTACGAGCAGTACTTC. Translated, it gives CASSQGDRGYEQYF.

This clone has more than one count but fewer than ten. The chain links TRBV6-2 or TRBV6-3 to TRBJ2-7, with 11 bases identical to TRBD2. The length of the CDR3 is 16 residues. Unmatched junction bases numbered 8, after V lost 2 bases and J lost 5 bases. Germline V lookup: CDR1 MNHEY, CDR2 SVGEGT. CDR3 DNA sequence: TGTGCCAGCAGTTACGGGGGTTTAGCGGGAGGGGACGAGCAGTACTTC. This sequence encodes CASSYGGLAGGDEQYF.

The gene calls are TRBV3-1 and TRBJ1-6; D gene unclear. The CDR3 covers 14 residues. CDR1 is LGHDT, CDR2 YNNKEL, per germline (reference sequence). V was pared by 4 bases and J by 8 bases, with 12 bases between. Here the CDR3 reads CASSRAGSYSPLHF. The CDR3 DNA follows: TGTGCCAGCAGCCGTGCGGGATCTTATTCACCCCTCCACTTT.

This clone has a handful of counts. J is TRBJ2-1 and V is TRBV6-1, with a weak D call TRBD2 (6 bases). Trimming stripped 6 bases from V and 7 bases from J, with 16 bases between. The CDR3 is 14 residues long. Germline V gene data show CDR1 as MNHNS and CDR2 as SASEGT. The CDR3 region is CASRAGTPQNEQFF. As DNA, the CDR3 is TGTGCCAGCAGGGCGGGAACACCTCAAAATGAGCAGTTCTTC.

Sample share makes this clone medium-sized (0.01 to 0.1%). The CDR3 coding sequence is TGTGCCAGCAGCTTAGGCGGTCAGGGGGCGGGTCAGCCCCAGCATTTT. Its translation: CASSLGGQGAGQPQHF. The chain employs TRBV13 and TRBJ1-5, with 8 bases aligning to TRBD1. Per the germline V gene, CDR1 is PRHDT and CDR2 is FYEKMQ (reference sequence). Losses at the gene ends were 0 bases for V and 6 bases for J; bases not matched to a gene: 7. CDR3 size: 16 residues.

The V call is TRBV3-1, the J call TRBJ2-3, with 8 bases that match TRBD2. The CDR3 runs to 15 residues. The V gene end was trimmed by 5 bases and the J gene end by 10 bases; junction bases not matched to a gene: 14. Germline CDR1 reads LGHDT; CDR2 reads YNNKEL (reference sequence). CDR3 DNA sequence: TGTGCCAGCAGCAGGCGCCCGGGACTAGTTGAAGCGCAGTATTTT. Residues: CASSRRPGLVEAQYF.

The gene calls are TRBV20-1 and TRBJ1-2; D perhaps matches TRBD1 (5 bases). Trimming cost V 3 bases and J 4 bases, with 9 bases left between them. Germline V gene sequence: CDR1 DFQATT, CDR2 SNEGSKA (reference sequence). This CDR3 region has 12 residues. The CDR3 coding sequence is TGCAGTGCTAGGCAGGGAACCTATGGCTACACCTTC. Amino acid sequence: CSARQGTYGYTF.

This clone ranks as medium-sized. This chain links TRBV9 with TRBJ1-2; TRBD1 is a possible D gene (5 bases). Germline-derived CDR1 and CDR2 are SGDLS and YYNGEE. The CDR3 covers 12 residues. Between the trimmed V and J ends, which lost 4 bases and 8 bases, there was a span of 12 bases. CDR3 in amino acids: CASSSQGHGYTF. CDR3 DNA sequence: TGTGCCAGCAGCTCCCAGGGTCACGGCTACACCTTC.

This sequence joins TRBV6-2 or TRBV6-3 and TRBJ2-3; 11 bases match TRBD2. Looked up from germline, CDR1 is MNHEY and CDR2 is SVGEGT. The trim removed 4 bases at V and 4 bases at J, leaving 7 bases unmatched. This CDR3 region has 16 residues. The CDR3 DNA is TGTGCCAGCAGTTCTACGCTAGCGGGGGGTCCAGATACGCAGTATTTT. This sequence encodes CASSSTLAGGPDTQYF.

This clone showed up many times. The J gene is TRBJ1-5, the V gene TRBV5-5; tentatively, D is TRBD1 (5 bases). The CDR3 length is 15 residues. Trimming left V 1 base short and J 2 bases short, with 10 bases between. Germline values: CDR1 SGHKS, CDR2 YYEKEE (reference sequence). Here the CDR3 DNA reads TGTGCCAGCAGCTTGTGGGGGGAGGGCAATCAGCCCCAGCATTTT. It encodes CASSLWGEGNQPQHF.

As regards this clone: This may arise from a read error, as a much more abundant clone is one base away. The chain links TRBV9 to TRBJ2-3; 12 positions agree with TRBD1. Germline V gives CDR1 SGDLS, CDR2 YYNGEE. This CDR3 is 15 amino acids long. V lost 5 bases to trimming and J lost 2 bases; unmatched junction nucleotides: 3. For the CDR3, the DNA is TGTGCCAGCAGAGGGGGACAGGGGGCCACAGATACGCAGTATTTT. Translated: CASRGGQGATDTQYF. Complete variable domain (other parts from reference TRBV9 and TRBJ2-3): DSGVTQTPKHLITATGQRVTLRCSPRSGDLSVYWYQQSLDQGLQFLIQYYNGEERAKGNILERFSAQQFPDLHSELNLSSLELGDSALYFCASRGGQGATDTQYFGPGTRLTVL.

As regards this clone: The germline gene is not matched at one end of the junction; a read error may be the cause. J is TRBJ1-2 and V is TRBV29-1; D uncertain. This CDR3 comprises 16 residues. Germline loops: CDR1 SQVTM, CDR2 ANQGSEA. CDR3 sequence: CCVYGVEDATYYGYTF. CDR3 nucleotide sequence: TGCTGCGTTTACGGTGTGGAGGATGCCACTTACTATGGCTACACCTTC.

This clone has more than one count but fewer than ten. The V gene is TRBV12-3 or TRBV12-4, the J gene TRBJ2-1; a possible D gene is TRBD1 (6 bases). Trimming cost V 1 base and J 6 bases, with 7 bases left between them. The CDR3 runs 13 residues. For the CDR3, the DNA is TGTGCCAGCAGTTTAGGCAGGGGCAATGAGCAGTTCTTC. It encodes CASSLGRGNEQFF.

The chain is built from TRBV28 and TRBJ2-7; D is possibly TRBD1 (6 bases). The CDR3 totals 14 residues. CDR1 is MDHEN, CDR2 SYDVKM, per germline. Trimming took off 4 bases at V and 3 bases at J, with 13 bases between the two ends. The DNA of the CDR3 is TGTGCCAGCAGTTCCTGGGACATCAACTACGAGCAGTACTTC. Translating it yields CASSSWDINYEQYF.

Sample share makes this clone medium-sized (0.01 to 0.1%). The chain joins TRBV30 to TRBJ1-3, with D hard to call. This CDR3 has 15 amino acids. V was shortened by 4 bases and J by 1 base, with 14 bases between the two germline ends. Germline lookup yields CDR1 GTSNPN and CDR2 SVGIG (reference sequence). The CDR3 DNA sequence: TGTGCCTGGACCCCCGGTGAATTTTCTGGAAACACCATATATTTT. Protein product: CAWTPGEFSGNTIYF.

Many counts were recorded for this clone. This chain joins TRBV29-1 and TRBJ2-1, with D unresolved. The CDR3 spans 12 residues. CDR1 and CDR2 from the germline V gene are SQVTM and ANQGSEA. V shed 4 bases and J shed 3 bases, with 7 bases lying between them. The CDR3 spells CSVGEGYNEQFF. The CDR3 bases are TGCAGCGTTGGGGAAGGCTACAATGAGCAGTTCTTC.

The V gene is TRBV30, the J gene TRBJ2-1; TRBD2 agrees at 7 bases. Germline-derived CDR1 and CDR2 are GTSNPN and SVGIG (reference sequence). The V and J ends lost 2 bases and 2 bases, in that order; junction bases with no gene match: 3. CDR3 length equals 14 residues. CDR3 protein: CAWSRGSPYNEQFF. The CDR3 DNA sequence: TGTGCCTGGAGTCGCGGGAGTCCCTACAATGAGCAGTTCTTC.